The rows below give T cell receptor beta chains drawn from one sample of a study of control samples from healthy donors and cancer patients. TCRdb's copy holds only in-frame clones and misses some; the assay was immunoSEQ multiplex PCR. The sample includes around 110,000 clones, around 89% of them seen just once. The material sequenced was blood. Receptors originate from a woman between 65 and 79 years old in good health. Both conserved end residues are part of each CDR3. Each record gives: D gene, CDR3 length, clone size, J gene, V gene, CDR3 protein, CDR3 DNA. The D gene is left open where the match is weak. Rows give clone size only sometimes, using once, few, many, or a class for an expanded clone.

D: TRBD1
length: 15
size: .
J: TRBJ1-1
V: TRBV3-1/TRBV3-2
CDR3: CASSPATGVVTEAFF
DNA: TGTGCCAGCAGCCCTGCGACAGGGGTGGTTACTGAAGCTTTCTTT

D: .
length: 13
size: .
J: TRBJ2-3
V: TRBV11-3
CDR3: CASSLDLTDTQYF
DNA: TGTGCCAGCAGCTTAGATCTCACAGATACGCAGTATTTT

D: .
length: 13
size: .
J: TRBJ2-1
V: TRBV15
CDR3: CATSRDLNGEQFF
DNA: TGTGCCACCAGCAGAGATTTAAACGGTGAGCAGTTCTTC

D: .
length: 17
size: once
J: TRBJ1-2
V: TRBV4-1
CDR3: CASSQGARDQMNYGYTF
DNA: TGCGCCAGCAGCCAAGGGGCCAGGGACCAAATGAACTATGGCTACACCTTC

D: .
length: 17
size: .
J: TRBJ1-1
V: TRBV5-1
CDR3: CASSLAGAGRGGTEAFF
DNA: TGCGCCAGCAGCTTGGCCGGGGCGGGCCGGGGGGGCACTGAAGCTTTCTTT

D: TRBD1
length: 15
size: .
J: TRBJ2-5
V: TRBV27
CDR3: CASSSYRGRGETQYF
DNA: TGTGCCAGCAGTTCGTACAGGGGGCGAGGAGAGACCCAGTACTTC

D: .
length: 11
size: .
J: TRBJ2-7
V: TRBV6-5
CDR3: CASSSRSEQYF
DNA: TGTGCCAGCAGCTCCCGCTCCGAGCAGTACTTC

D: .
length: 14
size: once
J: TRBJ2-7
V: TRBV4-1
CDR3: CASSQVTREYEQYF
DNA: TGCGCCAGCAGCCAAGTTACGAGAGAATACGAGCAGTACTTC

D: .
length: 15
size: .
J: TRBJ1-2
V: TRBV4-1
CDR3: CASSQEGQTTYGYTF
DNA: TGCGCCAGCAGCCAAGAAGGACAGACAACCTATGGCTACACCTTC

D: .
length: 16
size: once
J: TRBJ1-3
V: TRBV11-2
CDR3: CASSRSLPSAGNTIYF
DNA: TGTGCCAGCAGTCGGTCCCTCCCCTCGGCTGGAAACACCATATATTTT

D: .
length: 15
size: .
J: TRBJ2-3
V: TRBV5-6
CDR3: CASSVRAGEADTQYF
DNA: TGTGCCAGCAGCGTCCGGGCCGGGGAGGCAGATACGCAGTATTTT

D: .
length: 14
size: .
J: TRBJ1-3
V: TRBV14
CDR3: CASSQIRAGNTIYF
DNA: TGTGCCAGCAGCCAAATAAGAGCGGGAAACACCATATATTTT

D: .
length: 13
size: .
J: TRBJ1-2
V: TRBV27
CDR3: CASSLTGVYGYTF
DNA: TGTGCCAGCAGCCTCACCGGGGTCTATGGCTACACCTTC

D: TRBD2
length: 18
size: .
J: TRBJ2-1
V: TRBV19
CDR3: CATRGLAGGKSSYNEQFF
DNA: TGTGCCACCAGGGGACTAGCGGGGGGCAAGAGCTCCTACAATGAGCAGTTCTTC

D: .
length: 14
size: .
J: TRBJ2-4
V: TRBV3-1/TRBV3-2
CDR3: CAGSQREAKNIQYF
DNA: TGTGCCGGCAGCCAAAGGGAGGCCAAAAACATTCAGTACTTC

D: TRBD2
length: 16
size: .
J: TRBJ2-1
V: TRBV2
CDR3: CATGASTSGGPDEQFF
DNA: TGTGCCACCGGCGCCTCCACTAGCGGGGGGCCCGATGAGCAGTTCTTC

D: .
length: 16
size: .
J: TRBJ1-1
V: TRBV2
CDR3: CASSNPSAGAVTEAFF
DNA: TGTGCCAGCAGCAACCCTTCCGCCGGGGCGGTCACTGAAGCTTTCTTT

D: .
length: 12
size: .
J: TRBJ1-2
V: TRBV6-5
CDR3: CASSLQPYGYTF
DNA: TGTGCCAGCTCTCTACAGCCCTATGGCTACACCTTC

D: TRBD1
length: 15
size: .
J: TRBJ2-7
V: TRBV18
CDR3: CASSPRAGGAYEQYF
DNA: TGTGCCAGCTCACCACGAGCAGGGGGAGCCTACGAGCAGTACTTC

D: .
length: 17
size: .
J: TRBJ1-4
V: TRBV5-6
CDR3: CASSLFRGSKTNEKLFF
DNA: TGTGCCAGCAGCTTGTTCCGGGGCTCCAAAACTAATGAAAAACTGTTTTTT

D: .
length: 13
size: .
J: TRBJ1-6
V: TRBV5-1
CDR3: CASRVQMDSPLHF
DNA: TGCGCCAGCAGAGTCCAAATGGATTCACCCCTCCACTTT

D: .
length: 12
size: .
J: TRBJ1-1
V: TRBV10-2
CDR3: CASSDLEGEAFF
DNA: TGCGCCAGCAGTGACCTCGAGGGTGAAGCTTTCTTT

D: .
length: 11
size: .
J: TRBJ2-5
V: TRBV4-1
CDR3: CASTGGRVQYF
DNA: TGCGCCAGCACTGGGGGCCGGGTCCAGTACTTC

D: TRBD1
length: 14
size: .
J: TRBJ2-1
V: TRBV5-4
CDR3: CASSFGTGANEQFF
DNA: TGTGCCAGCAGCTTCGGGACAGGGGCCAATGAGCAGTTCTTC

D: .
length: 14
size: .
J: TRBJ1-2
V: TRBV6-5
CDR3: CASTKNRPNYGYTF
DNA: TGTGCCAGCACCAAAAACAGGCCCAACTATGGCTACACCTTC

D: .
length: 13
size: .
J: TRBJ1-1
V: TRBV10-3
CDR3: CAISAAGNTEAFF
DNA: TGTGCCATCAGTGCGGCAGGGAACACTGAAGCTTTCTTT

D: .
length: 15
size: once
J: TRBJ1-2
V: TRBV4-2
CDR3: CASSQALEGSHGYTF
DNA: TGTGCCAGCAGCCAAGCTCTGGAAGGCTCCCATGGCTACACCTTC

D: .
length: 12
size: .
J: TRBJ1-2
V: TRBV21-1
CDR3: CASSWRGGGYTF
DNA: TGTGCCAGCAGCTGGAGGGGGGGTGGCTACACCTTC

D: .
length: 15
size: .
J: TRBJ1-5
V: TRBV7-9
CDR3: CASSSTTRIYQPQHF
DNA: TGTGCCAGCAGCTCAACAACAAGAATCTATCAGCCCCAGCATTTT

D: .
length: 11
size: .
J: TRBJ2-3
V: TRBV11-2
CDR3: CASSFTDTQYF
DNA: TGTGCCAGCAGCTTCACAGATACGCAGTATTTT

D: .
length: 15
size: few
J: TRBJ2-2
V: TRBV4-1
CDR3: CASSQGRLRSGELFF
DNA: TGCGCCAGCAGCCAAGGTCGGCTACGCAGCGGGGAGCTGTTTTTT

D: TRBD1
length: 14
size: .
J: TRBJ1-2
V: TRBV6-2/TRBV6-3
CDR3: CASSDSDRVNGYTF
DNA: TGTGCCAGCAGTGATTCGGACAGGGTGAATGGCTACACCTTC

D: TRBD2
length: 14
size: .
J: TRBJ2-3
V: TRBV19
CDR3: CASSVAGGPGTQYF
DNA: TGTGCCAGTAGCGTGGCGGGGGGGCCGGGTACGCAGTATTTT

D: .
length: 13
size: .
J: TRBJ2-1
V: TRBV6-2/TRBV6-3
CDR3: CASSGTSSHEQFF
DNA: TGTGCCAGCAGTGGAACTAGTTCTCATGAGCAGTTCTTC

D: TRBD1
length: 15
size: .
J: TRBJ1-6
V: TRBV10-3
CDR3: CAISPDGTANSPLHF
DNA: TGTGCCATCAGTCCGGACGGGACAGCCAATTCACCCCTCCACTTT

D: TRBD2
length: 16
size: .
J: TRBJ2-1
V: TRBV3-1/TRBV3-2
CDR3: CASSQVLLAGNNEQFF
DNA: TGTGCCAGCAGCCAAGTATTGCTAGCGGGGAACAATGAGCAGTTCTTC

D: .
length: 15
size: .
J: TRBJ2-2
V: TRBV18
CDR3: CASSPNPPDTGELFF
DNA: TGTGCCAGCTCACCAAATCCCCCGGACACCGGGGAGCTGTTTTTT

D: TRBD2
length: 18
size: .
J: TRBJ2-5
V: TRBV10-1
CDR3: CASSESHLGLGGRETQYF
DNA: TGCGCCAGCAGTGAGTCCCACTTGGGACTAGGGGGTCGGGAGACCCAGTACTTC

D: TRBD1
length: 14
size: .
J: TRBJ1-2
V: TRBV3-1/TRBV3-2
CDR3: CASSQDWTGPGYTF
DNA: TGTGCCAGCAGCCAAGATTGGACAGGGCCTGGCTACACCTTC

D: .
length: 14
size: .
J: TRBJ1-5
V: TRBV19
CDR3: CASSPVNSNQPQHF
DNA: TGTGCCAGTAGTCCCGTGAATAGCAATCAGCCCCAGCATTTT

D: .
length: 15
size: .
J: TRBJ2-5
V: TRBV5-1
CDR3: CASSYGTPGQETQYF
DNA: TGCGCCAGCAGCTACGGGACTCCAGGCCAAGAGACCCAGTACTTC

D: TRBD1
length: 15
size: .
J: TRBJ1-6
V: TRBV20-1
CDR3: CSASEGQGFYSPLHF
DNA: TGCAGTGCTAGTGAAGGACAGGGGTTTTATTCACCCCTCCACTTT

D: .
length: 15
size: .
J: TRBJ1-1
V: TRBV7-9
CDR3: CASSLAGGGGTEAFF
DNA: TGTGCCAGCAGCTTAGCTGGGGGAGGAGGCACTGAAGCTTTCTTT